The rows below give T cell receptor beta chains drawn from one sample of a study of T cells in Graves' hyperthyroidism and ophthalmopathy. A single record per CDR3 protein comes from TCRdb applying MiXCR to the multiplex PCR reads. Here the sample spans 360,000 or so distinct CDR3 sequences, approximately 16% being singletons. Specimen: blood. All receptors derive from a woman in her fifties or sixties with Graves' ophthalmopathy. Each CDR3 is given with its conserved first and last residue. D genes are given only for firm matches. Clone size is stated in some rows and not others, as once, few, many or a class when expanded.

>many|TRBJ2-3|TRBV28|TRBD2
CASSDGTSASRGDTQYF
TGTGCCAGCAGCGATGGGACTAGCGCCAGCCGAGGGGATACGCAGTATTTT
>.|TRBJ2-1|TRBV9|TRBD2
CASSISGRYNEQFF
TGTGCCAGCAGCATTAGCGGGAGATACAATGAGCAGTTCTTC
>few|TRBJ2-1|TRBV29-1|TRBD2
CSVETSGRINEQFF
TGCAGCGTTGAAACTAGCGGGAGAATCAATGAGCAGTTCTTC
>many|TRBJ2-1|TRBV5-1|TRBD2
CASSLIAGGVSYNEQFF
TGCGCCAGCAGCTTGATAGCGGGTGGGGTGTCCTACAATGAGCAGTTCTTC
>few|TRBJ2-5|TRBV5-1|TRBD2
CASSPRTSGTQETQYF
TGCGCCAGCAGCCCACGGACTAGCGGGACACAAGAGACCCAGTACTTC
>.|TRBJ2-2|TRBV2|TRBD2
CASSHSVAGGPPGELFF
TGTGCCAGCAGCCATTCCGTAGCGGGAGGGCCCCCCGGGGAGCTGTTTTTT
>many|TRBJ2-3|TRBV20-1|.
CSPTHPDTQYF
TGCAGTCCGACCCATCCAGATACGCAGTATTTT
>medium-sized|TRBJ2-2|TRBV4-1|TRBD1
CASSPDRATGELFF
TGCGCCAGCAGCCCCGACAGGGCCACCGGGGAGCTGTTTTTT
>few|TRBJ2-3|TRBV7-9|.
CASSLLVGPHAPTQYF
TGTGCCAGCAGCTTATTGGTAGGGCCCCATGCCCCTACGCAGTATTTT
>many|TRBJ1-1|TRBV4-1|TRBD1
CASSQEVTGDTEAFF
TGCGCCAGCAGCCAAGAAGTAACAGGGGATACTGAAGCTTTCTTT
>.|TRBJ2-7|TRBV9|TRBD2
CASSPETSGSPHEQYF
TGTGCCAGCAGCCCAGAGACTAGCGGGAGTCCCCACGAGCAGTACTTC
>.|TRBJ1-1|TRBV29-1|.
CSVVGRQTKDMNTEAFF
TGCAGCGTTGTAGGGCGGCAGACTAAAGACATGAACACTGAAGCTTTCTTT
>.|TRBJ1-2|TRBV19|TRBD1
CASKRGGADHYGYTF
TGTGCCAGCAAGCGAGGGGGCGCCGATCACTATGGCTACACCTTC
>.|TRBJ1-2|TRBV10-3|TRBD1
CAISRPGQGVRGYTF
TGTGCCATCAGTAGGCCGGGACAGGGGGTAAGAGGCTACACCTTC